What follows are 11 T cell receptor beta chains derived from one specimen sequenced in a study of human T cells and chemical hapten exposure. In TCRdb, the RACE reads were re-called with MiXCR into one record per CDR3 protein. Here the sample spans around 150,000 distinct CDR3 sequences, roughly a quarter being singletons. The time point denotes: patch test 3, about 24 weeks after DPC sensitization. The treatment denotes: therapeutic diphenylcyclopropenone sensitization with weekly scalp DPC. This material consisted of whole blood, taken in connection with sensitization to the hapten diphenylcyclopropenone (DPC). These receptors all stem from a woman under 30 with alopecia areata. Some clones in this sample may be carry-over from other donors' samples.

This chain joins TRBV6-5 and TRBJ1-1; D ambiguous. Germline-derived CDR1 and CDR2 are MNHEY and SVGAGI. The CDR3 spans 12 residues. V was trimmed by 5 bases and J by 3 bases, leaving 7 bases between them. CDR3 loop: CASSRRDTEAFF. Here the CDR3 DNA reads TGTGCCAGCAGTCGGCGGGACACTGAAGCTTTCTTT.

V usage is TRBV20-1 and J usage is TRBJ2-1; 9 bases are shared with TRBD2. Germline V CDR1 and CDR2: DFQATT, SNEGSKA (reference sequence). CDR3 length: 15 residues. V trimming: 0 bases; J trimming: 4 bases; junction bases outside the gene matches: 4. The CDR3 region is CSARELSGSYNEQFF. CDR3 nucleotides: TGCAGTGCTAGAGAGCTTAGCGGGAGTTACAATGAGCAGTTCTTC.

This clonotype has only a few counts. The chain uses TRBV2 and TRBJ2-7; D gene ambiguous. The CDR3 is 10 amino acids. The V end lost 4 bases, the J end lost 7 bases, and 5 bases lay between the germline ends. Germline V gene sequence: CDR1 SNHLY, CDR2 FYNNEI. DNA of the CDR3: TGTGCCAGCAGTGTGGTGGAGCAGTACTTC. It encodes CASSVVEQYF.

J is TRBJ2-5 and V is TRBV2; D call uncertain. The CDR3 is made up of 11 amino acids. Germline CDR1 is SNHLY and CDR2 is FYNNEI. Trimming shortened V by 6 bases and J by 2 bases, and 4 bases separated the two germline ends. CDR3 sequence (DNA): TGTGCCAGCAGAAAACAAGAGACCCAGTACTTC. Its protein product is CASRKQETQYF.

The genes are TRBV7-8 and TRBJ1-2, with 7 bases aligning to TRBD1. This CDR3 region has 13 residues. V trimming: 5 bases; J trimming: 8 bases; junction bases outside the gene matches: 8. The germline V gene encodes CDR1 SGHVS and CDR2 FQNEAQ. The CDR3 nucleotides are TGTGCCAGCAGCCGAAGACAGGGTTACGGCTACACCTTC. Translating it yields CASSRRQGYGYTF. The variable domain in full, completed from reference TRBV7-8 and TRBJ1-2, reads GAGVSQSPRYKVAKRGQDVALRCDPISGHVSLFWYQQALGQGPEFLTYFQNEAQLDKSGLPSDRFFAERPEGSVSTLKIQRTQQEDSAVYLCASSRRQGYGYTFGSGTRLTVV.

This clonotype appeared once. The chain recombines TRBV9 with TRBJ2-7; D is uncertain. The CDR3 has 12 amino acids. Per the germline V gene, CDR1 is SGDLS and CDR2 is YYNGEE. With 0 bases removed from V and 6 bases from J, the gap between germline ends came to 7 bases. The CDR3 protein is CASSVGVGEQYF. The CDR3 nucleotides read TGTGCCAGCAGCGTAGGAGTTGGCGAGCAGTACTTC.

This clonotype was counted a few times. The genes are TRBV12-3 or TRBV12-4 and TRBJ2-5; the D gene is possibly TRBD1 (5 bases). Trimming removed 4 bases at V and 2 bases at J, with 17 bases between. This CDR3 has 16 residues. The DNA for the CDR3 is TGTGCCAGCAGTTCCCTCGGACATGACTTACAAGAGACCCAGTACTTC. It translates to CASSSLGHDLQETQYF.

The rearrangement links TRBV2 to TRBJ2-4; 9 nucleotides align to TRBD1. The CDR3 totals 15 residues. V shed 6 bases, J shed 2 bases, and the junction held 5 bases outside the gene matches. Per germline, CDR1 SNHLY and CDR2 FYNNEI. The CDR3 spells CASRGTGSSKNIQYF. The CDR3 DNA reads TGTGCCAGCAGGGGGACAGGGAGCTCCAAAAACATTCAGTACTTC.

This clonotype was recorded a few times. The chain couples TRBV24-1 to TRBJ2-3; the D gene is possibly TRBD1 (6 bases). The CDR3 extends over 16 amino acids. Germline V gene data show CDR1 as KGHDR and CDR2 as SFDVKD. Between the trimmed V and J ends, which lost 4 bases and 5 bases, there was a span of 18 bases. The CDR3 region has the DNA TGTGCCACCAGTGAGCCAGGGGCCGGTTTCAGAGATACGCAGTATTTT. It encodes CATSEPGAGFRDTQYF.

This clonotype was observed a few times. V and J are TRBV29-1 and TRBJ2-3; tentatively, D is TRBD2 (5 bases). This CDR3 region has 13 residues. V gave up 5 bases and J gave up 5 bases, with 14 bases separating them. Germline V lookup: CDR1 SQVTM, CDR2 ANQGSEA. The CDR3 protein is CSVSVGVKDTQYF. CDR3 bases: TGCAGCGTTTCGGTGGGAGTTAAAGATACGCAGTATTTT.

The chain has TRBV7-2 and TRBJ2-2; no reliable D call. Germline V gives CDR1 SGHTA, CDR2 FQGNSA. V lost 2 bases and J lost 7, with 11 bases in between. The CDR3 contains 14 residues. CDR3 coding DNA: TGTGCCAGCAGCTTAACCCCTAGGGTCGGGGAGCTGTTTTTT. Encoded protein: CASSLTPRVGELFF.